This passage covers 19 T cell receptor beta chains from one sample sequenced in a study of Ad26.COV2.S vaccination and SARS-CoV-2 variants. Treatment of the sample: about 20 received Ad26.COV2.S at low or high dose, single or two shots; about five received placebo; per-sample allocation not given. It was on day 63 after the first vaccine or placebo injection that samples were taken. Sequencing was performed with immunoSEQ multiplex PCR; in TCRdb, only in-frame clones are kept and a portion is missing. The profile covers around 450,000 clones, with about 91% appearing a single time and around 2.5% taken by the ten largest. The sequences come from peripheral blood, collected in a trial of Ad26.COV2.S vaccine versus placebo. Receptor source: a person between 18 and 65 years old who received the Ad26.COV2.S COVID-19 vaccine or a placebo.

The rearrangement links TRBV7-6 to TRBJ1-3; 8 nucleotides agree with TRBD1. Trimming took 5 bases from V and 7 from J; bases not matched to a gene: 10. The CDR3 is made up of 15 amino acids. From germline, CDR1 is SGHVS and CDR2 FNYEAQ. The chain's CDR3 is CASSPGGAVYNTIYF. CDR3 DNA: TGTGCCAGCAGCCCAGGGGGCGCGGTATACAACACCATATATTTT.

The genes are TRBV4-3 and TRBJ2-1; TRBD1 agrees at 9 bases. This CDR3 is 15 amino acids long. J gave up 5 bases and V 1 base, and 3 bases lay outside the gene matches. The germline CDR1 and CDR2 sequences are LGHNA and YSLEER. CDR3: CASSQGTGVNNEQFF. The CDR3, as DNA: TGCGCCAGCAGCCAAGGGACAGGGGTAAACAATGAGCAGTTCTTC.

V is TRBV28 and J is TRBJ1-2, with D unclear. CDR3 length: 15 amino acids. Germline CDR1 and CDR2: MDHEN and SYDVKM. Deletions cut 1 base from V and 7 bases from J, with 16 bases between. The CDR3 sequence is CASSLFLEVTGGYTF. The CDR3 coding sequence is TGTGCCAGCAGTTTATTTCTGGAGGTCACCGGTGGCTACACCTTC.

The chain combines TRBV19 with TRBJ1-2; 8 nucleotides align to TRBD1. The V segment lost 8 bases and the J segment 8 bases; nucleotides outside the gene matches: 16. The length of the CDR3 is 15 residues. Per germline, CDR1 LNHDA and CDR2 SQIVND (reference sequence). CDR3 loop: CASCPGTGRVEGYTF. In DNA, the CDR3 is TGTGCCAGTTGTCCCGGGACAGGACGGGTTGAGGGCTACACCTTC.

The chain employs TRBV30 and TRBJ1-4, with D uncertain. The CDR3 spans 11 residues. CDR1 and CDR2 from the germline V gene are GTSNPN and SVGIG (reference sequence). The V end was cut by 6 bases, the J end by 8 bases, with 10 bases between. Here the CDR3 DNA reads TGTGCCTGTCTAATAGTAGAAAAACTGTTTTTT. Its translation is CACLIVEKLFF.

This clone was counted once. The chain joins TRBV11-3 to TRBJ2-2; TRBD1 matches 7 bases. The CDR3 spans 17 residues. The ends lost 1 base at V and 1 base at J; junction bases unmatched: 6. The germline V gene encodes CDR1 SGHNT and CDR2 YENEEA. The CDR3 loop reads CASSLVTGQLNTGELFF. In DNA, the CDR3 is TGTGCCAGCAGCTTAGTCACGGGACAGCTGAACACCGGGGAGCTGTTTTTT.

The rearrangement joins TRBV4-3 to TRBJ1-1; D uncertain. Trimming removed 1 base from V and 4 bases from J, with 7 bases in between. This CDR3 is built from 13 residues. Per germline, CDR1 LGHNA and CDR2 YSLEER. The CDR3 reads CASSQGRGTEAFF. CDR3 coding DNA: TGCGCCAGCAGCCAAGGGAGAGGCACTGAAGCTTTCTTT.

The chain carries TRBV21-1 and TRBJ2-7; TRBD1, the table's D call, was not compared with the DNA. TRBV21-1 is a listed pseudogene. The CDR3 contains 16 residues. Written as DNA, the CDR3 is TGTGCCAGCAAGAATTTGAAAGGGGGCATCTCCTACGAGCAGTACGTC. Its protein product is CASKNLKGGISYEQYV.

The chain is built from TRBV4-2 and TRBJ1-1, with D unclear. Germline loops: CDR1 LGHNA, CDR2 YNFKEQ. Trimming removed 2 bases at V and 7 bases at J, with 11 bases between. The CDR3 is 13 amino acids. The CDR3 DNA is TGTGCCAGCAGCCAAACGAGGATGGTTGAAGCTTTCTTT. The encoded protein is CASSQTRMVEAFF.

The chain recombines TRBV6-2 or TRBV6-3 with TRBJ1-6; D not certain. The CDR3 sequence is 14 residues long. The germline V gene has CDR1 MNHEY and CDR2 SVGEGT. V was shortened by 0 bases and J by 4 bases, with 4 bases between the two germline ends. The CDR3 region is CASSYSIYNSPLHF. The CDR3 DNA follows: TGTGCCAGCAGTTACTCGATTTATAATTCACCCCTCCACTTT.

The chain has TRBV2 and TRBJ2-1, with 8 bases that match TRBD1. CDR1 is SNHLY and CDR2 is FYNNEI in the germline V gene. V was clipped by 8 bases and J by 7 bases; unmatched bases: 10. The CDR3 has 14 residues. The CDR3 protein is CASGQGALLNEQFF. The DNA for the CDR3 is TGTGCCAGCGGCCAGGGGGCGCTTTTGAATGAGCAGTTCTTC.

The V gene is TRBV6-5, the J gene TRBJ2-3, with D unclear. Per the germline V gene, CDR1 is MNHEY and CDR2 is SVGAGI. The CDR3 is made up of 12 amino acids. The ends were cut back, 6 bases at V and 3 bases at J, with 7 bases in the middle. In DNA, the CDR3 is TGTGCCAGCAGCTCTGGGACAGATACGCAGTATTTT. Amino acids: CASSSGTDTQYF.

The chain employs TRBV5-4 and TRBJ1-3; D is undetermined. Per the germline V gene, CDR1 is SGHNT and CDR2 is YYREEE (reference sequence). Between the trimmed V and J ends, which lost 0 bases and 0 bases, there was a span of 10 bases. The CDR3 is made up of 16 amino acids. The CDR3 nucleotides read TGTGCCAGCAGCTTGGGCCCGGGCGGCTCTGGAAACACCATATATTTT. Protein product: CASSLGPGGSGNTIYF. The full variable domain, with the rest looked up from reference TRBV5-4 and TRBJ1-3, is ETGVTQSPTHLIKTRGQQVTLRCSSQSGHNTVSWYQQALGQGPQFIFQYYREEENGRGNFPPRFSGLQFPNYSSELNVNALELDDSALYLCASSLGPGGSGNTIYFGEGSWLTVV.

This sequence joins TRBV18 and TRBJ2-5, with D tentatively TRBD2 (5 bases). The CDR3 runs to 14 residues. Deletions cut 3 bases from V and 7 bases from J, with 15 bases between. CDR1 is KGHSH, CDR2 LQKENI, per germline. The CDR3 nucleotides are TGTGCCAGCTCACCCGAGGGCCTGAGCGGGACCCAGTACTTC. Translated: CASSPEGLSGTQYF.

V gene TRBV25-1 combines with J gene TRBJ2-1, with D perhaps TRBD1 (5 bases). Deletions cut 3 bases from V and 7 bases from J, with 16 bases between. The CDR3 is made up of 15 amino acids. CDR1 and CDR2 from the germline V gene are MGHDK and SYGVNS. The CDR3: CASSEPGYMGNEQFF. The CDR3 DNA sequence: TGTGCCAGCAGTGAGCCAGGGTATATGGGGAATGAGCAGTTCTTC.

V is TRBV5-1 and J is TRBJ2-1; possibly TRBD2 for D (6 bases). The CDR3 covers 16 residues. The germline V gene has CDR1 SGHRS and CDR2 YFSETQ. V lost 0 bases and J 7 bases, leaving 17 bases between the germline ends. CDR3 nucleotide sequence: TGCGCCAGCAGCTTGGCGGGGGTAAATAGTTGGAATGAGCAGTTCTTC. This sequence encodes CASSLAGVNSWNEQFF. The whole variable domain, remainder taken from reference TRBV5-1 and TRBJ2-1, is KAGVTQTPRYLIKTRGQQVTLSCSPISGHRSVSWYQQTPGQGLQFLFEYFSETQRNKGNFPGRFSGRQFSNSRSEMNVSTLELGDSALYLCASSLAGVNSWNEQFFGPGTRLTVL.

With respect to this clone: This specimen includes other DNA sequences encoding the same CDR3. The chain links TRBV5-1 to TRBJ2-3; D might be TRBD1 (5 bases). CDR3 length equals 15 residues. Germline CDR1 reads SGHRS; CDR2 reads YFSETQ. V dropped 0 bases and J dropped 0 bases, with 8 bases sitting between them. CDR3 in amino acids: CASSLGGGSTDTQYF. In DNA form, the CDR3 reads TGCGCCAGCAGCTTGGGGGGCGGAAGCACAGATACGCAGTATTTT. Full variable domain (missing parts from reference TRBV5-1 and TRBJ2-3): KAGVTQTPRYLIKTRGQQVTLSCSPISGHRSVSWYQQTPGQGLQFLFEYFSETQRNKGNFPGRFSGRQFSNSRSEMNVSTLELGDSALYLCASSLGGGSTDTQYFGPGTRLTVL.

The chain is built from TRBV11-2 and TRBJ1-6, with 9 bases fitting TRBD1. In germline, CDR1 is SGHAT, CDR2 FQNNGV. V shed 5 bases and J 11 bases; nucleotides not matched to a gene: 16. The CDR3 sequence is 17 residues long. This chain's CDR3 is CASSVVPPGQGVAPLHF. In DNA form, the CDR3 reads TGTGCCAGCAGCGTAGTCCCTCCGGGACAGGGAGTAGCACCCCTCCACTTT.

V usage is TRBV9 and J usage is TRBJ2-3, with D maybe TRBD2 (5 bases). This CDR3 is 16 amino acids long. V shed 3 bases and J shed 1 base, with 15 bases lying between them. Germline CDR1 and CDR2: SGDLS and YYNGEE. In nucleotides, the CDR3 is TGTGCCAGCAGCGCGTATACGTTGCGGGGCACAGATACGCAGTATTTT. This gives the protein CASSAYTLRGTDTQYF.